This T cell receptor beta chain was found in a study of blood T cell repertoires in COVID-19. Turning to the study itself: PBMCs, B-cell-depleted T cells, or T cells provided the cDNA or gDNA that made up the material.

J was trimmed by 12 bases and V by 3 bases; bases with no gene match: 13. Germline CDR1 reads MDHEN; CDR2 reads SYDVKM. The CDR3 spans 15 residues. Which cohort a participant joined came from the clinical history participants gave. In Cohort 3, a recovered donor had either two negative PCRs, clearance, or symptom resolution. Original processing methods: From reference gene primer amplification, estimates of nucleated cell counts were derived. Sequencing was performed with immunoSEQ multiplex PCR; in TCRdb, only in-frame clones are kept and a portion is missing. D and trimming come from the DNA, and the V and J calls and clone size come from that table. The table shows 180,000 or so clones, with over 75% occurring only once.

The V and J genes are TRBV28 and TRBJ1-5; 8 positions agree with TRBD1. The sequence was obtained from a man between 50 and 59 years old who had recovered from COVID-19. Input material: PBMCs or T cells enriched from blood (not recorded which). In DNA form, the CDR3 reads TGTGCCAGCAGTTTCCGACCCGGACAGGGAGAATACCAGCATTTT. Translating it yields CASSFRPGQGEYQHF. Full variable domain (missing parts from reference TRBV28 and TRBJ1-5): DVKVTQSSRYLVKRTGEKVFLECVQDMDHENMFWYRQDPGLGLRLIYFSYDVKMKEKGDIPEGYSVSREKKERFSLILESASTNQTSMYLCASSFRPGQGEYQHFGDGTRLSIL.